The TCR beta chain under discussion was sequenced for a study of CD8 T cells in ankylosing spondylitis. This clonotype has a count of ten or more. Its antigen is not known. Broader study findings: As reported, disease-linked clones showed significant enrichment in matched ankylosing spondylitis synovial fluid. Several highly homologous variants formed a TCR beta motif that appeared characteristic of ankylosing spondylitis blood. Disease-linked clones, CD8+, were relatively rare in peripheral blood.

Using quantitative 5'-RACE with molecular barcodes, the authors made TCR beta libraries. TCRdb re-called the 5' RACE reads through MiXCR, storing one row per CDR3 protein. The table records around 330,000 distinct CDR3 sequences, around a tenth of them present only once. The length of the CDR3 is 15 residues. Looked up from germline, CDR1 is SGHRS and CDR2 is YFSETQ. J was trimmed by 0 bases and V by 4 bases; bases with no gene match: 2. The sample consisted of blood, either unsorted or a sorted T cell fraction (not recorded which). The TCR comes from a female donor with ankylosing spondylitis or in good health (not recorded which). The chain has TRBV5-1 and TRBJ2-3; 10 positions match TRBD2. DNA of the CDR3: TGCGCCAGCAGCGGACTAGCGGCTAGCACAGATACGCAGTATTTT. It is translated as CASSGLAASTDTQYF.